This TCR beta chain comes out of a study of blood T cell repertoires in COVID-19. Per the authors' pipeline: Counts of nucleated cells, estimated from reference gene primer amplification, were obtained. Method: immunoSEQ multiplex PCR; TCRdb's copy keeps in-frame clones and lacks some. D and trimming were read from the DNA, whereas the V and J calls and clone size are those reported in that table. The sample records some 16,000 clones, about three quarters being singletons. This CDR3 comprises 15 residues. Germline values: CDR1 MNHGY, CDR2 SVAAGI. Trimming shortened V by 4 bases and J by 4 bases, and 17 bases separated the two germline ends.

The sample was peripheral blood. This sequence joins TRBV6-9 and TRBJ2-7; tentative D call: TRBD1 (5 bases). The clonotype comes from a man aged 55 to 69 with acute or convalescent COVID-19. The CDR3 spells CASSFLQDPPYEQYF. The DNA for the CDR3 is TGTGCCAGCAGTTTCCTACAGGACCCTCCTTACGAGCAGTACTTC.